Below, 25 T cell receptor beta chains from the same sample are listed, as sequenced in a study of T cells in Graves' hyperthyroidism and ophthalmopathy. RNA transcripts served as the template for amplifying TCR beta CDR3 regions. TCR CDR3 regions were first amplified by RT-PCR with HTBI primers. TCRdb processed the multiplex PCR reads anew with MiXCR; each CDR3 protein has one entry. Of about 500,000 distinct CDR3 sequences listed, over 35% are singletons. The specimen was peripheral blood or thyroid tissue (not recorded which). All receptors come from an adult woman with Graves' disease, either hyperthyroidism or ophthalmopathy (not recorded which).

The sample holds a few counts of this clonotype. The chain carries TRBV20-1 and TRBJ2-7; D might be TRBD1 or TRBD2, each matching 5 bases. V was pared by 6 bases and J by 0 bases, with 18 bases between. The CDR3 loop spans 15 amino acids. Germline V gives CDR1 DFQATT, CDR2 SNEGSKA (reference sequence). This CDR3 is CSAHYTGRRSYEQYF. For the CDR3, the DNA is TGCAGTGCACATTATACGGGACGGCGCTCCTACGAGCAGTACTTC.

This chain uses TRBV11-1 with TRBJ1-6, with D uncertain. Per the germline V gene, CDR1 is SGHAT and CDR2 is FQDESV (reference sequence). V lost 0 bases and J lost 0, with 9 bases in between. The CDR3 sequence is 17 residues long. CDR3 sequence: CASSLARGSSYNSPLHF. CDR3 in DNA: TGTGCCAGCAGCTTAGCGCGGGGTAGCTCCTATAATTCACCCCTCCACTTT.

As for this clonotype: One end of the junction does not line up with germline, which may come from a read error. The chain recombines TRBV4-1 with TRBJ1-2; no firm D call. Germline V CDR1 and CDR2: MGHRA, YSYEKL. The CDR3 contains 14 residues. CDR3 sequence (DNA): TGCGCCAGCAGCCAAGAAGCCAGGTATCATGGCTGCACCTTC. Amino acid sequence: CASSQEARYHGCTF.

V and J are TRBV25-1 and TRBJ1-2; 9 bases align to TRBD1. This CDR3 is 13 amino acids long. CDR1 and CDR2 (germline): MGHDK, SYGVNS. V lost 4 bases, J lost 7 bases, and 4 bases stayed unmatched. The CDR3 reads CASSAGDRAGYTF. In DNA, the CDR3 is TGTGCCAGCAGTGCTGGGGACAGGGCTGGCTACACCTTC.

V and J are TRBV18 and TRBJ1-5, with TRBD1 as a possible D gene (6 bases). The V end was cut by 3 bases, the J end by 3 bases, with 9 bases between. The CDR3 is made up of 14 amino acids. Per the germline V gene, CDR1 is KGHSH and CDR2 is LQKENI. CDR3 nucleotide sequence: TGTGCCAGCTCACCGCAGGGGATCAATCAGCCCCAGCATTTT. This encodes CASSPQGINQPQHF. Looking up the rest from reference TRBV18 and TRBJ1-5 gives the full variable domain: NAGVMQNPRHLVRRRGQEARLRCSPMKGHSHVYWYRQLPEEGLKFMVYLQKENIIDESGMPKERFSAEFPKEGPSILRIQQVVRGDSAAYFCASSPQGINQPQHFGDGTRLSIL.

This clonotype was picked up a small number of times. The chain links TRBV2 to TRBJ1-1; TRBD1 is a possible D gene (5 bases). V was cut by 8 bases and J by 5 bases, with 12 bases left in between. Looked up from germline, CDR1 is SNHLY and CDR2 is FYNNEI. The CDR3 is made up of 12 amino acids. The CDR3 spells CASYGGGTEAFF. CDR3 coding DNA: TGTGCCAGCTATGGGGGAGGTACTGAAGCTTTCTTT. Variable domain in full (rest from reference TRBV2 and TRBJ1-1): EPEVTQTPSHQVTQMGQEVILRCVPISNHLYFYWYRQILGQKVEFLVSFYNNEISEKSEIFDDQFSVERPDGSNFTLKIRSTKLEDSAMYFCASYGGGTEAFFGQGTRLTVV.

Turning to this clonotype: The junction departs from the called germline gene at one end, perhaps through a read error. The V and J genes are TRBV2 and TRBJ2-7; 7 positions match TRBD2. There are 13 residues in the CDR3. Germline assignment: CDR1 SNHLY and CDR2 FYNNEI. DNA of the CDR3: TGTGCCAGCAGTAGGGACTATGACTACGGGCAGTACTTC. Its protein is CASSRDYDYGQYF.

The rearrangement uses TRBV6-2 or TRBV6-3 and TRBJ1-3; D is undetermined. The CDR3 is 16 amino acids. The V gene's germline CDR1 is MNHEY and CDR2 SVGEGT. V lost 2 bases to trimming and J lost 2 bases, with 13 bases between them. CDR3 sequence reads: CASSYGPGAPGNTIYF. The CDR3 coding sequence is TGTGCCAGCAGTTACGGACCTGGAGCCCCTGGAAACACCATATATTTT.

This sequence joins TRBV5-5 and TRBJ2-5; no firm D call. Trimming took off 5 bases at V and 5 bases at J, with 16 bases between the two ends. The CDR3 totals 14 residues. CDR1 and CDR2 (germline): SGHKS, YYEKEE (reference sequence). The CDR3 bases are TGTGCCAGCAGTGAGGCAGGAGCAGAGGAGACCCAGTACTTC. This translates into CASSEAGAEETQYF.

The chain is built from TRBV13 and TRBJ1-2, with 7 bases that match TRBD1. With V trimmed by 8 bases and J by 4 bases, 10 bases remained unmatched. Per germline, CDR1 PRHDT and CDR2 FYEKMQ (reference sequence). The CDR3 is 14 residues long. CDR3 bases: TGTGCCAGCGACGACATGGGACAGCTCTATGGCTACACCTTC. Translating it yields CASDDMGQLYGYTF.

As regards this clonotype: With a much larger clone just one base away, this may be a read error. The chain couples TRBV20-1 to TRBJ1-1; D is unresolved. Trimming removed 3 bases at V and 0 bases at J, with 8 bases between. This CDR3 is built from 13 residues. Germline values: CDR1 DFQATT, CDR2 SNEGSKA (reference sequence). In nucleotides, the CDR3 is TGCAGTGCTAGTGGGCGGATGAACACTGAAGCTTTCTTT. Amino acid sequence: CSASGRMNTEAFF.

In this sample, this clonotype turned up a few times. The rearrangement joins TRBV15 to TRBJ2-6, with a weak D call TRBD2 (5 bases). Germline CDR1 LNHNV, CDR2 YYDKDF (reference sequence). Trimming left V 4 bases short and J 4 bases short, with 17 bases between. The CDR3 contains 17 residues. The CDR3 DNA is TGTGCCACCAGCACTTTTCAAGGGAGATCCGGGGCCAACGTCCTGACTTTC. Residues: CATSTFQGRSGANVLTF.

The chain combines TRBV10-3 with TRBJ2-5; D is unclear. Germline V gene data show CDR1 as ENHRY and CDR2 as SYGVKD. This CDR3 has 11 amino acids. V gave up 10 bases and J gave up 2 bases, with 8 bases separating them. The CDR3 here is CATARQETQYF. The CDR3 DNA reads as TGTGCCACCGCCCGGCAAGAGACCCAGTACTTC.

The chain combines TRBV7-2 with TRBJ1-2; 8 nucleotides agree with TRBD1. Germline V gene lookup returns CDR1 SGHTA and CDR2 FQGNSA. CDR3 length: 15 amino acids. Germline trimming cut 3 bases from V and 6 bases from J; bases unmatched to any gene: 9. This chain's CDR3 is CASSFGTGGENGYTF. The CDR3 DNA sequence: TGTGCCAGCAGCTTCGGGACAGGCGGGGAGAATGGCTACACCTTC.

The gene calls are TRBV5-8 and TRBJ2-5, with TRBD2 matching 10 bases. The germline V gene encodes CDR1 SGHTS and CDR2 YDEGEE. V shed 1 base and J 4 bases; nucleotides not matched to a gene: 4. CDR3 size: 15 residues. CDR3 in amino acids: CASSLLAGGTETQYF. The CDR3 DNA follows: TGTGCCAGCAGCTTGTTAGCGGGAGGTACAGAGACCCAGTACTTC.

On this clonotype: At one of its ends the junction is not consistent with the germline gene, which may arise from a read error. The chain couples TRBV7-2 to TRBJ2-1; D is tentatively TRBD1 or TRBD2 (5 bases each). The CDR3 has 14 amino acids. Germline V CDR1 and CDR2: SGHTA, FQGNSA. CDR3 loop: CASSSGTGLNEQFF. The CDR3 DNA follows: TGCGCCAGCAGCTCCGGGACGGGGCTAAATGAGCAGTTCTTC.

V and J are TRBV7-2 and TRBJ2-7, with D tentatively TRBD2 (5 bases). Germline V gene data show CDR1 as SGHTA and CDR2 as FQGNSA. V gave up 5 bases and J gave up 1 base, with 15 bases separating them. The CDR3 extends over 15 amino acids. CDR3 nucleotides: TGTGCCAGCAGCACTGCCCGGACTCCTTCCTACGAGCAGTACTTC. Its translation is CASSTARTPSYEQYF.

The V gene is TRBV29-1, the J gene TRBJ2-7; D is ambiguous. Deletions cut 8 bases from V and 0 bases from J, with 17 bases between. CDR3 length equals 14 residues. Germline CDR1 reads SQVTM; CDR2 reads ANQGSEA. The CDR3 DNA sequence: TGCAGCCTTAGTTCGGGCCTGAGCTCCTACGAGCAGTACTTC. Translated: CSLSSGLSSYEQYF.

J is TRBJ2-7 and V is TRBV10-3; no firm D call. Germline loops: CDR1 ENHRY, CDR2 SYGVKD. V gave up 11 bases and J gave up 2 bases, with 16 bases separating them. This CDR3 region has 13 residues. The CDR3 DNA sequence: TGTGCCTTCCCACCGCTTAGCACCTACGAGCAGTACTTC. Encoded protein: CAFPPLSTYEQYF.

This chain links TRBV15 with TRBJ2-7, with TRBD1 matching 7 bases. CDR3 length: 14 amino acids. J lost 2 bases, V lost 6 bases, and 7 bases had no gene match. Looked up from germline, CDR1 is LNHNV and CDR2 is YYDKDF (reference sequence). CDR3 DNA: TGTGCCACCAGGACGACGGGACAGCCCTACGAGCAGTACTTC. This codes for CATRTTGQPYEQYF.

This clonotype was recorded a few times. The J gene is TRBJ2-2, the V gene TRBV5-1; 7 bases fit TRBD2. The V and J ends lost 5 bases and 4 bases, in that order; junction bases with no gene match: 11. Germline CDR1 and CDR2: SGHRS and YFSETQ. CDR3 length: 16 amino acids. CDR3 amino acids: CASRKSAGEGTGELFF. The CDR3 DNA follows: TGCGCCAGCAGAAAATCGGCGGGAGAGGGCACCGGGGAGCTGTTTTTT.

The genes are TRBV29-1 and TRBJ2-6; D is unclear. Trimming cost V 0 bases and J 0 bases, with 6 bases left between them. CDR1 is SQVTM, CDR2 ANQGSEA, per germline. This CDR3 has 15 residues. CDR3 sequence reads: CSVEEALSGANVLTF. The CDR3 DNA follows: TGCAGCGTTGAAGAGGCACTCTCTGGGGCCAACGTCCTGACTTTC. The variable domain in full, with the rest retrieved from reference TRBV29-1 and TRBJ2-6, is SAVISQKPSRDICQRGTSLTIQCQVDSQVTMMFWYRQQPGQSLTLIATANQGSEATYESGFVIDKFPISRPNLTFSTLTVSNMSPEDSSIYLCSVEEALSGANVLTFGAGSRLTVL.

The rearrangement uses TRBV2 and TRBJ1-6, with D uncertain. Germline V gives CDR1 SNHLY, CDR2 FYNNEI. The CDR3 covers 13 residues. Trimming shortened V by 0 bases and J by 6 bases, and 3 bases separated the two germline ends. CDR3 sequence: CASSEALNSPLHF. In DNA, the CDR3 is TGTGCCAGCAGTGAAGCGCTTAATTCACCCCTCCACTTT.

This clonotype was seen ten or more times. This chain links TRBV2 with TRBJ1-4; D ambiguous. Trimming took off 5 bases at V and 7 bases at J, with 8 bases between the two ends. The CDR3 is 12 residues long. Germline CDR1 and CDR2: SNHLY and FYNNEI. The CDR3 protein is CASSLHTEKLFF. Written as DNA, the CDR3 is TGTGCCAGCAGTCTACACACTGAAAAACTGTTTTTT.

Ten or more counts support this clonotype. CDR3 protein: CASSQMRGVDDTEAFF. The CDR3 DNA sequence: TGTGCCAGCAGTCAAATGAGGGGAGTAGACGACACTGAAGCTTTCTTT. The chain uses TRBV6-5 and TRBJ1-1, with D possibly being TRBD1 (5 bases). The CDR3 contains 16 residues. V was shortened by 5 bases and J by 3 bases, with 19 bases between the two germline ends. Germline values: CDR1 MNHEY, CDR2 SVGAGI.